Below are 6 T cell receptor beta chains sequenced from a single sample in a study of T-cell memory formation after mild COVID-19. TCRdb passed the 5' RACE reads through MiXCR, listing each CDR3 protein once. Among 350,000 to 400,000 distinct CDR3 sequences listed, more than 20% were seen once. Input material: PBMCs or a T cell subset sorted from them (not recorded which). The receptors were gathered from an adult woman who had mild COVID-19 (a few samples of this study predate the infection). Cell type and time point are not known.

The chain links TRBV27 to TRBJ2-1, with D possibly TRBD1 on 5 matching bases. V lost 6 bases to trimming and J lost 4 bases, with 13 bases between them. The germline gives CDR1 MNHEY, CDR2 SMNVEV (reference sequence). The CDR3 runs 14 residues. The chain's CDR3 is CASSRRTPYNEQFF. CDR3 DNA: TGTGCCAGCAGCCGAAGGACACCATACAATGAGCAGTTCTTC.

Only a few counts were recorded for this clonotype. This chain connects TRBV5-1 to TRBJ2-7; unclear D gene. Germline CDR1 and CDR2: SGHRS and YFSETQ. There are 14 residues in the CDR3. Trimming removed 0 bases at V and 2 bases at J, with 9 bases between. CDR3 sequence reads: CASSLDNPPYEQYF. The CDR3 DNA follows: TGCGCCAGCAGCTTGGATAATCCCCCCTACGAGCAGTACTTC.

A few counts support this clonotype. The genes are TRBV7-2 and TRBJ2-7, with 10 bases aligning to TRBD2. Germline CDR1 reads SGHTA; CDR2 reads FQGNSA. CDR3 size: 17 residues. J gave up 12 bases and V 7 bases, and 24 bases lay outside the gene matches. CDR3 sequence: CASIQNPTLAGEAMRYF. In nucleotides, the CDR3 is TGTGCCAGCATCCAGAACCCCACCCTAGCGGGGGAAGCGATGCGGTACTTC.

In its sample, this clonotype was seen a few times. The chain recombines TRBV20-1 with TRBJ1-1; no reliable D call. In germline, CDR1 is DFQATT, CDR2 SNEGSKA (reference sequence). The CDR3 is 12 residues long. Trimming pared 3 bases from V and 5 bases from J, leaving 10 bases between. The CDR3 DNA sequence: TGCAGTGCTAGCCTAAGGGATACTGAAGCTTTCTTT. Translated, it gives CSASLRDTEAFF.

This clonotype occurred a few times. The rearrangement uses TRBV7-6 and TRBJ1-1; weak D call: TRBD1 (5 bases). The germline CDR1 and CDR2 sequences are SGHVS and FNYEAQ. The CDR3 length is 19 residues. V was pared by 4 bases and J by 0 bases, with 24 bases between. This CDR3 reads CASSSLPGTDSFMNTEAFF. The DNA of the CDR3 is TGTGCCAGCAGCTCGCTTCCGGGGACGGATAGTTTTATGAACACTGAAGCTTTCTTT. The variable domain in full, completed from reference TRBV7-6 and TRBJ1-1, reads GAGVSQSPRYKVTKRGQDVALRCDPISGHVSLYWYRQALGQGPEFLTYFNYEAQQDKSGLPNDRFSAERPEGSISTLTIQRTEQRDSAMYRCASSSLPGTDSFMNTEAFFGQGTRLTVV.

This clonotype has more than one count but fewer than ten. The CDR3 coding sequence is TGCGCCAGCAGCAACTCGGGGACCTATAGCACAGATACGCAGTATTTT. This gives the protein CASSNSGTYSTDTQYF. The chain has TRBV5-1 and TRBJ2-3, with D perhaps given as TRBD1 or TRBD2 (5 bases each). Trimming cost V 4 bases and J 0 bases, with 15 bases left between them. The CDR3 loop spans 16 amino acids. Germline loops: CDR1 SGHRS, CDR2 YFSETQ. The variable domain in full, with the rest retrieved from reference TRBV5-1 and TRBJ2-3, is KAGVTQTPRYLIKTRGQQVTLSCSPISGHRSVSWYQQTPGQGLQFLFEYFSETQRNKGNFPGRFSGRQFSNSRSEMNVSTLELGDSALYLCASSNSGTYSTDTQYFGPGTRLTVL.